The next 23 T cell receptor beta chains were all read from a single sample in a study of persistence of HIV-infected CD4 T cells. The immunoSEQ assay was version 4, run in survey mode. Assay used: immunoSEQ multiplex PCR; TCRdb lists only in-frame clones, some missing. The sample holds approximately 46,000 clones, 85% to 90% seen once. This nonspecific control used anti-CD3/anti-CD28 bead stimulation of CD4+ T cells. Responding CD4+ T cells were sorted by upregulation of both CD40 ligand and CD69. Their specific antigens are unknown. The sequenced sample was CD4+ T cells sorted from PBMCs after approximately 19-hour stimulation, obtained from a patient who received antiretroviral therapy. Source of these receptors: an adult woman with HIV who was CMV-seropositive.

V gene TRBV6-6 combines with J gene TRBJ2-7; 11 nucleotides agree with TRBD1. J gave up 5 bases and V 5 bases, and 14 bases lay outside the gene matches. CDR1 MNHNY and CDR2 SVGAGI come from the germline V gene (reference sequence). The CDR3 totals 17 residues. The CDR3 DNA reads TGTGCCAGCAGTCGACTCAAACGGGACAGGGGGTTCCACGAGCAGTACTTC. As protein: CASSRLKRDRGFHEQYF.

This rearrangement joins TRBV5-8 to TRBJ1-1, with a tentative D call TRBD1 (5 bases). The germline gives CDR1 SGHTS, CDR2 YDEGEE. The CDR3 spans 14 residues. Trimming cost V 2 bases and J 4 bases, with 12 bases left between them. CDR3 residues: CASSLLWGSTEAFF. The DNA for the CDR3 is TGTGCCAGCAGCTTATTATGGGGGAGCACTGAAGCTTTCTTT.

CDR3 residues: CASSLSGRGQENYGYTF. Written as DNA, the CDR3 is TGTGCCAGCAGCTTAAGCGGCAGGGGGCAAGAAAACTATGGCTACACCTTC. This rearrangement joins TRBV11-3 to TRBJ1-2; 8 nucleotides agree with TRBD1. CDR3 size: 17 residues. Germline CDR1 and CDR2: SGHNT and YENEEA. V shed 2 bases and J 2 bases; nucleotides not matched to a gene: 10.

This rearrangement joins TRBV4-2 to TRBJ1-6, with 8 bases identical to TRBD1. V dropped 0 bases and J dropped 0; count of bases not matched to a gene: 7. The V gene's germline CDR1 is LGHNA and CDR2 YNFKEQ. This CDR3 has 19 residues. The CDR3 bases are TGTGCCAGCAGCCAAGATGGGGCCAGGGGGCGCTCCTATAATTCACCCCTCCACTTT. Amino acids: CASSQDGARGRSYNSPLHF.

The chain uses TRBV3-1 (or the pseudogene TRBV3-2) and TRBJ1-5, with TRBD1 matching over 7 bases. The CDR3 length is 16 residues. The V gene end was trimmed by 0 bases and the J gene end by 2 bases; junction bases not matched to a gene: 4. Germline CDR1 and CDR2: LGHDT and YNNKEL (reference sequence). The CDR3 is CASSQDLDRGNQPQHF. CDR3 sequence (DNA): TGTGCCAGCAGCCAAGATTTAGACAGGGGCAATCAGCCCCAGCATTTT.

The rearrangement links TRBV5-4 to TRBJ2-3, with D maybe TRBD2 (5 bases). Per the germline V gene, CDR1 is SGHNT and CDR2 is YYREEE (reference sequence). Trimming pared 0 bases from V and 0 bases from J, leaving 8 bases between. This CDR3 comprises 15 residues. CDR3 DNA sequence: TGTGCCAGCAGCTTGGGGTGGGAGAGCACAGATACGCAGTATTTT. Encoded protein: CASSLGWESTDTQYF.

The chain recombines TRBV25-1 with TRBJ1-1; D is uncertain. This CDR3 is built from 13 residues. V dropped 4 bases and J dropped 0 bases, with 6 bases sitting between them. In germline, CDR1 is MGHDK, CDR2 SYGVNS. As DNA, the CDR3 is TGTGCCAGCAGTGGAGGGCTGAACACTGAAGCTTTCTTT. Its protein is CASSGGLNTEAFF.

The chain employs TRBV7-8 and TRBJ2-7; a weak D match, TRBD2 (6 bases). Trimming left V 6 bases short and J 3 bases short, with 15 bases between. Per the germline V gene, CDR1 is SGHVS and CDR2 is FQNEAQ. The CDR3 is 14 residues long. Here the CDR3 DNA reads TGTGCCAGCAGGGGGGGACCGTCGGGCTACGAGCAGTACTTC. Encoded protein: CASRGGPSGYEQYF.

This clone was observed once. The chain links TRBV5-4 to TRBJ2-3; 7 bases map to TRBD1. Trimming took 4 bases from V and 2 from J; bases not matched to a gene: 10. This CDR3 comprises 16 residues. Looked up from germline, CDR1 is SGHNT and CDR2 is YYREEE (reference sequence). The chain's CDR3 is CASSPTGYVDTDTQYF. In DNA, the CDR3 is TGTGCCAGCAGCCCGACAGGGTATGTGGACACAGATACGCAGTATTTT.

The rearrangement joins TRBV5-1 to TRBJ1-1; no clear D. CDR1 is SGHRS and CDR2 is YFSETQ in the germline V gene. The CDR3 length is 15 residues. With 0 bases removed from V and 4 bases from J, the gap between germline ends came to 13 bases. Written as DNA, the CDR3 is TGCGCCAGCAGCTTGGGACATGAGATTAGCACTGAAGCTTTCTTT. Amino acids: CASSLGHEISTEAFF. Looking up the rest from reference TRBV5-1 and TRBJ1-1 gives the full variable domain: KAGVTQTPRYLIKTRGQQVTLSCSPISGHRSVSWYQQTPGQGLQFLFEYFSETQRNKGNFPGRFSGRQFSNSRSEMNVSTLELGDSALYLCASSLGHEISTEAFFGQGTRLTVV.

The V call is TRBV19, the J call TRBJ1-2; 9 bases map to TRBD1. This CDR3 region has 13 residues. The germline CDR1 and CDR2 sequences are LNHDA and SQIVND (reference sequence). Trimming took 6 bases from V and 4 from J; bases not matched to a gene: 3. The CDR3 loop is CASSVQGAYGYTF. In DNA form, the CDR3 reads TGTGCCAGTAGCGTACAGGGGGCCTATGGCTACACCTTC. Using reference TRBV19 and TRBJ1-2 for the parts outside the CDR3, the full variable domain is DGGITQSPKYLFRKEGQNVTLSCEQNLNHDAMYWYRQDPGQGLRLIYYSQIVNDFQKGDIAEGYSVSREKKESFPLTVTSAQKNPTAFYLCASSVQGAYGYTFGSGTRLTVV.

CDR3 sequence reads: CASSLGGEQYF. The CDR3 nucleotides are TGTGCCAGCAGCTTGGGCGGCGAGCAGTACTTC. The chain is built from TRBV5-6 and TRBJ2-7; D is unresolved. Germline assignment: CDR1 SGHDT and CDR2 YYEEEE. The V and J ends lost 0 bases and 6 bases respectively, with 4 bases between them. This CDR3 is built from 11 residues.

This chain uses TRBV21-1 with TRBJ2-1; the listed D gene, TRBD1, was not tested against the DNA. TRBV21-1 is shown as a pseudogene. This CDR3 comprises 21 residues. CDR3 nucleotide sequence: TGTGCCAGCAGCAAAATGGGGACCTCCAAAGGGTCCAGGGGGCGATACAATGAGCAGTTCTTC. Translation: CASSKMGTSKGSRGRYNEQFF.

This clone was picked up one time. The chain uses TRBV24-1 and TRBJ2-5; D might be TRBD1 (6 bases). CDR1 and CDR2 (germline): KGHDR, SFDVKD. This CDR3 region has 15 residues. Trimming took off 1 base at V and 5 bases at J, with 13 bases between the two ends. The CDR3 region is CATSDFTRGGETQYF. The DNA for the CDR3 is TGTGCCACCAGTGATTTTACCAGGGGCGGGGAGACCCAGTACTTC.

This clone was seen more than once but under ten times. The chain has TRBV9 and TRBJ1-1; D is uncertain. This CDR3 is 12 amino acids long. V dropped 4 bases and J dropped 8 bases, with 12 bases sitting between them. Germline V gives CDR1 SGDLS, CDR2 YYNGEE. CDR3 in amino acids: CASSTRRTEAFF. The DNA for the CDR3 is TGTGCCAGCAGCACCAGACGTACCGAAGCTTTCTTT.

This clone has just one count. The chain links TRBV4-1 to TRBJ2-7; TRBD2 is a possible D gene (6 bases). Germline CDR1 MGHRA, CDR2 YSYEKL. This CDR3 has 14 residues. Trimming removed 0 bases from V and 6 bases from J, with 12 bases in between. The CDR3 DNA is TGCGCCAGCAGCCAAGATAGACTAGTTCGCGAGCAGTACTTC. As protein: CASSQDRLVREQYF.

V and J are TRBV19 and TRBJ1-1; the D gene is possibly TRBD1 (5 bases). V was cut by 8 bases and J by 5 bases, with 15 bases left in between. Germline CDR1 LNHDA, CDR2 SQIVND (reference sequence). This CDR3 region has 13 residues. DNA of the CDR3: TGTGCCAGTCAGCCCCGGGGGAGGACTGAAGCTTTCTTT. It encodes CASQPRGRTEAFF.

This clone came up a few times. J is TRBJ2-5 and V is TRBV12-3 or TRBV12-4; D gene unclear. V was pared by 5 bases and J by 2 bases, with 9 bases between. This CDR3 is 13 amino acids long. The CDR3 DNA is TGTGCCAGCAGTCCAACAGCGCAAGAGACCCAGTACTTC. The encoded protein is CASSPTAQETQYF.

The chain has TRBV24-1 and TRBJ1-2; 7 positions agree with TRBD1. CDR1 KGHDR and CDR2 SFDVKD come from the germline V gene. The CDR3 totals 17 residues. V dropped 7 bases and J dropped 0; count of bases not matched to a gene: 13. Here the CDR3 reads CATSSSGTEYTNYGYTF. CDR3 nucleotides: TGTGCCACCAGCTCCTCGGGGACAGAATATACTAACTATGGCTACACCTTC.

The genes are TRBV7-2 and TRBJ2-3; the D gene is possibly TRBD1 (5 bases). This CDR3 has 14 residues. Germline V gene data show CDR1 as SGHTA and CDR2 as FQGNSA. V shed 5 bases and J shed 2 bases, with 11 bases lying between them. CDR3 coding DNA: TGTGCCAGCAGCGTACCAGGGATCACAGATACGCAGTATTTT. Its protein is CASSVPGITDTQYF. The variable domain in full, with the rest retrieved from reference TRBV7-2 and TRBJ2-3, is GAGVSQSPSNKVTEKGKDVELRCDPISGHTALYWYRQSLGQGLEFLIYFQGNSAPDKSGLPSDRFSAERTGGSVSTLTIQRTQQEDSAVYLCASSVPGITDTQYFGPGTRLTVL.

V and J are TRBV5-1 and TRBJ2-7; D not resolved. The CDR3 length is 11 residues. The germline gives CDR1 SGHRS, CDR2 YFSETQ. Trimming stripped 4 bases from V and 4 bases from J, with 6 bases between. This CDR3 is CASSQNYEQYF. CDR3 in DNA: TGCGCCAGCAGCCAGAATTACGAGCAGTACTTC. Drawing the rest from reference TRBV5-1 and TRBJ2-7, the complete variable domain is KAGVTQTPRYLIKTRGQQVTLSCSPISGHRSVSWYQQTPGQGLQFLFEYFSETQRNKGNFPGRFSGRQFSNSRSEMNVSTLELGDSALYLCASSQNYEQYFGPGTRLTVT.

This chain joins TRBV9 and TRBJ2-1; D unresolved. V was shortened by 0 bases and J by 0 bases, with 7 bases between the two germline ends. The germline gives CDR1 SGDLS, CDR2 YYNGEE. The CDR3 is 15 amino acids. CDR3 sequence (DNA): TGTGCCAGCAGCGTAGTAGTCTCCTCCTACAATGAGCAGTTCTTC. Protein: CASSVVVSSYNEQFF. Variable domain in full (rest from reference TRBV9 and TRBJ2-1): DSGVTQTPKHLITATGQRVTLRCSPRSGDLSVYWYQQSLDQGLQFLIQYYNGEERAKGNILERFSAQQFPDLHSELNLSSLELGDSALYFCASSVVVSSYNEQFFGPGTRLTVL.

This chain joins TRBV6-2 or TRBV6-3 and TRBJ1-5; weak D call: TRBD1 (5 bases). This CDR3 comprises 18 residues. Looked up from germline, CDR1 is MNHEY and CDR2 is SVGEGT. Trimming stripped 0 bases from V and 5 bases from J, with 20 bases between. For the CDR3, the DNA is TGTGCCAGCAGTTACTCGGGGAGGAGCAGGGTGGGAGATCAGCCCCAGCATTTT. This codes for CASSYSGRSRVGDQPQHF.